The rows below give T cell receptor beta chains drawn from one sample of a study of shared clonotypes between healthy human individuals. The method was immunoSEQ multiplex PCR; TCRdb's version includes in-frame clones alone and lacks a portion of them. Here the sample spans about 980,000 clones, 70% to 85% being singletons. The specimen sequenced was memory CD4+ T cells sorted from blood. These receptors were collected from a man aged 18-30 years in good health. CDR3s include the opening cysteine and the closing phenylalanine or tryptophan. The order of the fields is J gene, CDR3 length, clone size, V gene, D gene, CDR3 protein, CDR3 DNA. D genes are given only for firm matches. The listing skips clone size in some rows; elsewhere it reads once, few, many or a size class.

>TRBJ1-5|15|.|TRBV5-5|.
CASSLAPVSNQPQHF
TGTGCCAGCAGCTTGGCTCCAGTCAGTAATCAGCCCCAGCATTTT
>TRBJ2-3|15|.|TRBV6-1|TRBD2
CASMGTSGSTDTQYF
TGTGCCAGCATGGGGACTAGCGGGAGCACAGATACGCAGTATTTT
>TRBJ1-1|12|.|TRBV29-1|.
CSARRLNTEAFF
TGCAGCGCCCGACGGCTGAACACTGAAGCTTTCTTT
>TRBJ1-6|16|.|TRBV30|.
CAWRRGGSSYNSPLHF
TGTGCCTGGAGGCGGGGGGGGAGCTCCTATAATTCACCCCTCCACTTT
>TRBJ2-7|14|.|TRBV5-1|TRBD1
CASSLGTGNNEQYF
TGCGCCAGCAGCTTGGGGACAGGGAACAACGAGCAGTACTTC
>TRBJ1-1|12|.|TRBV19|TRBD1
CASSSGGPEAFF
TGTGCCAGTAGTTCAGGGGGGCCGGAAGCTTTCTTT
>TRBJ1-1|11|.|TRBV18|.
CASSPNGGAFF
TGTGCCAGCTCACCGAACGGTGGGGCTTTCTTT
>TRBJ2-7|13|.|TRBV5-1|.
CASSLGPGREQYF
TGCGCCAGCAGCTTAGGGCCAGGACGCGAGCAGTACTTC
>TRBJ1-5|13|many|TRBV6-1|.
CASRINSNQPQHF
TGTGCCAGCAGGATTAATAGCAATCAGCCCCAGCATTTT
>TRBJ2-1|15|.|TRBV7-9|.
CASSLGARTDNEQFF
TGTGCCAGCAGCTTAGGGGCTAGGACGGACAATGAGCAGTTCTTC
>TRBJ1-5|15|.|TRBV5-6|.
CASSRWTVSNQPQHF
TGTGCCAGCAGCCGTTGGACAGTTAGCAATCAGCCCCAGCATTTT
>TRBJ2-1|13|.|TRBV18|.
CASSPGSLNEQFF
TGTGCCAGCTCCCCCGGGAGTTTAAATGAGCAGTTCTTC
>TRBJ2-7|13|.|TRBV6-6|.
CASTGDTFYEQYF
TGTGCCAGCACCGGGGACACCTTCTACGAGCAGTACTTC
>TRBJ2-6|16|.|TRBV2|.
CASSVSRLSGANVLTF
TGTGCCAGCAGTGTTTCCCGCCTCTCTGGGGCCAACGTCCTGACTTTC
>TRBJ2-7|15|once|TRBV19|.
CASRPTGPRSYEQYF
TGTGCCAGTAGACCCACAGGGCCTCGCTCCTACGAGCAGTACTTC
>TRBJ1-2|15|once|TRBV30|TRBD1
CAWSVRQGAGYGYTF
TGTGCCTGGAGTGTACGCCAGGGGGCGGGCTATGGCTACACCTTC
>TRBJ2-3|15|once|TRBV9|TRBD2
CASSVNPSGGDTQYF
TGTGCCAGCAGCGTAAACCCTAGCGGGGGGGATACGCAGTATTTT
>TRBJ1-5|16|few|TRBV28|TRBD1
CASSFKQGVNNQPQHF
TGTGCCAGCAGTTTTAAACAGGGGGTGAACAATCAGCCCCAGCATTTT
>TRBJ2-7|14|.|TRBV6-4|.
CASSGGDRVYEQYF
TGTGCCAGCAGTGGGGGGGACAGAGTCTACGAGCAGTACTTC
>TRBJ2-3|11|.|TRBV29-1|.
CSVAHTDTQYF
TGCAGCGTTGCTCACACAGATACGCAGTATTTT
>TRBJ2-5|15|.|TRBV15|.
CATSRDFGSFETQYF
TGTGCCACCAGCAGAGATTTCGGATCATTCGAGACCCAGTACTTC
>TRBJ2-1|14|.|TRBV15|.
CATSRVGGVHEQFF
TGTGCCACCAGCAGAGTCGGAGGAGTACATGAGCAGTTCTTC
>TRBJ1-2|13|.|TRBV29-1|.
CSVSTGGNYGYTF
TGCAGCGTATCGACAGGCGGCAACTATGGCTACACCTTC
>TRBJ2-5|16|once|TRBV5-5|TRBD1
CASSLVETGGMATQYF
TGTGCCAGCAGCTTGGTTGAAACAGGGGGCATGGCGACCCAGTACTTC
>TRBJ2-4|12|once|TRBV15|.
CATSRAENIQYF
TGTGCCACCAGCAGAGCGGAAAACATTCAGTACTTC
>TRBJ2-5|15|.|TRBV2|.
CASYRSGLTRETQYF
TGTGCCAGCTATCGCTCCGGGCTGACTCGGGAGACCCAGTACTTC
>TRBJ2-1|19|.|TRBV7-2|TRBD2
CASSLESPLAGVREHEQFF
TGTGCCAGCAGCCTCGAATCCCCCCTAGCGGGAGTACGGGAGCATGAGCAGTTCTTC
>TRBJ2-2|16|few|TRBV4-3|TRBD1
CASSQGDRRSTGELFF
TGCGCCAGCAGCCAAGGGGACAGGCGCTCGACCGGGGAGCTGTTTTTT
>TRBJ1-1|12|.|TRBV18|.
CASSGGTDEAFF
TGTGCCAGCTCGGGTGGAACAGACGAAGCTTTCTTT
>TRBJ1-1|14|.|TRBV18|.
CASSPQGGNTEAFF
TGTGCCAGCTCACCACAGGGCGGGAACACTGAAGCTTTCTTT
>TRBJ2-1|15|.|TRBV14|.
CASSQEFRSYNEQFF
TGTGCCAGCAGCCAAGAATTCAGGAGTTACAATGAGCAGTTCTTC
>TRBJ1-2|16|once|TRBV4-1|.
CASSQGNRGTPYGYTF
TGCGCCAGCAGCCAAGGAAATCGGGGGACACCCTATGGCTACACCTTC
>TRBJ1-5|13|.|TRBV6-1|.
CASTPSSNQPQHF
TGTGCCAGCACCCCGAGTAGCAATCAGCCCCAGCATTTT